This TCR beta chain was recovered during a study of neurological immune-mediated disorders. Study-wide points: None of the CDR3 amino acid sequences in expanded clones turned up in more than one subject, which points to private repertoires in all groups. In HTLV-1-associated myelopathy, TCR clonal expansion was greatest, whereas multiple sclerosis had the least, falling below healthy controls.

With 10-nucleotide random UMIs included, cDNA was synthesized by 5'RACE. TCRdb ran MiXCR on the 5' RACE reads and lists one entry per CDR3 protein. The sample consists of some 55,000 distinct CDR3 sequences, roughly 8% of them appearing once. This clonotype appeared many times. Antigen specificity is unknown. Trimming stripped 0 bases from V and 9 bases from J, with 12 bases between. Germline CDR1 reads ENHRY; CDR2 reads SYGVKD. This CDR3 comprises 14 residues. Stated time point: longitudinal time-point 3. Among the participants, healthy controls were blood bank volunteers in Maryland, USA. This TCR derives from a woman in her 40s in good health. The chain uses TRBV10-3 and TRBJ2-1; D uncertain. Sequences were obtained from PBMCs. CDR3 residues: CAISESVGTGEQFF. The CDR3 coding sequence is TGTGCCATCAGTGAGTCGGTTGGCACCGGTGAGCAGTTCTTC.